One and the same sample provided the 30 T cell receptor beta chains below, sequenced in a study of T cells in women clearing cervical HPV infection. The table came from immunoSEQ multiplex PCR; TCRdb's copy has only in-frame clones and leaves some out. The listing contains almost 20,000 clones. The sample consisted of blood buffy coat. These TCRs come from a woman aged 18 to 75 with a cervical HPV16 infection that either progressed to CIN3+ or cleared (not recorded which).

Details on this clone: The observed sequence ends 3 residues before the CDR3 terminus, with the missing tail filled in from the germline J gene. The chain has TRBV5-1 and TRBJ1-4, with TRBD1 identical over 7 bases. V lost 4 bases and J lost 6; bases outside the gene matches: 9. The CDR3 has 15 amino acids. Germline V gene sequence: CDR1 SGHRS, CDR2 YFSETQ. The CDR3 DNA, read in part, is TGCGCCAGCAGCCGCCAGACAGGGACGGATGAAAAA. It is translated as CASSRQTGTDEK. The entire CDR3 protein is CASSRQTGTDEKLFF.

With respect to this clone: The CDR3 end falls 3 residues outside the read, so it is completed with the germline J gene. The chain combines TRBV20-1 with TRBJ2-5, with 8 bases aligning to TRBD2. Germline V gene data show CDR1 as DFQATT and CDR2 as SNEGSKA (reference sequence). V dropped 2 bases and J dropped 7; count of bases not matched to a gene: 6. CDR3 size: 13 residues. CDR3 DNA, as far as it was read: TGCAGTGCTAGACAACCGGGAGGGGGGACC. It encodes CSARQPGGGT. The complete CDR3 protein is CSARQPGGGTQYF.

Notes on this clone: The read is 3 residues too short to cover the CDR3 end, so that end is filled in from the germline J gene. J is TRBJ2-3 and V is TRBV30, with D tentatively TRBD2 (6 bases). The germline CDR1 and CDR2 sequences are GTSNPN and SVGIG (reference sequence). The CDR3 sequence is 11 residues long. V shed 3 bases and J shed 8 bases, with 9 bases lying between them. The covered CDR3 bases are TGTGCCTGGAGGCACGGGGGTACG. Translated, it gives CAWRHGGT. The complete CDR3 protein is CAWRHGGTQYF.

CDR3: CSAISGGYTDTQYF. The CDR3 bases that were read are TGCAGTGCTATTAGCGGGGGGTACACAGATACG. J is TRBJ2-3 and V is TRBV20-1; 10 bases are a match to TRBD2. The CDR3 end lies 3 residues beyond the end of the read and is filled in from the germline J gene. This CDR3 has 14 amino acids. V lost 4 bases, J lost 2 bases, and 3 bases stayed unmatched. Germline assignment: CDR1 DFQATT and CDR2 SNEGSKA (reference sequence).

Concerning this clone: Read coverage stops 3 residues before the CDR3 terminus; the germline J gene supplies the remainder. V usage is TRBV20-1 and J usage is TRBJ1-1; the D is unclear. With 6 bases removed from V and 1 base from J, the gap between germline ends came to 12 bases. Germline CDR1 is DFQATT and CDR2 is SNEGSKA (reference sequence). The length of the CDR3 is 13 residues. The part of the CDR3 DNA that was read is TGCAGTGCCACGCCTTACACGAACACTGAA. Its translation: CSATPYTNTE. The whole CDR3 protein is CSATPYTNTEAFF.

The CDR3 DNA, read in part, is TGCAGTGCTAGGGGGCAGGTACCCACTAATGAAAAA. Translation gives CSARGQVPTNEK. The CDR3, in full, reads CSARGQVPTNEKLFF. The chain recombines TRBV20-1 with TRBJ1-4; perhaps TRBD1 as D (5 bases). The CDR3 end lies 3 residues beyond the end of the read and is filled in from the germline J gene. This CDR3 has 15 residues. The germline CDR1 and CDR2 sequences are DFQATT and SNEGSKA (reference sequence). Between the trimmed V and J ends, which lost 3 bases and 2 bases, there was a span of 13 bases.

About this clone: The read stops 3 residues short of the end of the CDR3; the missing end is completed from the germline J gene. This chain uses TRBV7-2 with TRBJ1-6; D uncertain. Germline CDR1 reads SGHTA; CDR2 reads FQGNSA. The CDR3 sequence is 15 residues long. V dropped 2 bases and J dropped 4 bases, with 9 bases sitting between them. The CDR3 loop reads CASSLYDKYNSPLHF. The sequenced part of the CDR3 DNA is TGTGCCAGCAGCTTATACGACAAGTATAATTCACCC.

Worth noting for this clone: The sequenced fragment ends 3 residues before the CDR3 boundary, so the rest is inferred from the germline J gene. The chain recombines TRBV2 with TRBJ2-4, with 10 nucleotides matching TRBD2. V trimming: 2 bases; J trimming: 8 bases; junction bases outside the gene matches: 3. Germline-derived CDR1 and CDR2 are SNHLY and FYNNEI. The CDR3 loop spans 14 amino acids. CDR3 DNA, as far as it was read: TGTGCCAGCAGTGAACAAGCGGGGGGGGACATT. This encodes CASSEQAGGDI. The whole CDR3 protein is CASSEQAGGDIQYF.

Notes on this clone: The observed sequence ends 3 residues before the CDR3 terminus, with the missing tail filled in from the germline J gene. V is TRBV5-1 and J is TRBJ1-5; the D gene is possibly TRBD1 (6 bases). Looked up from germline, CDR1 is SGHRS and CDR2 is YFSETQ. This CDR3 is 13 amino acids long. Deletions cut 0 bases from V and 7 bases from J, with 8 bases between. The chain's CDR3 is CASSLDREQPQHF. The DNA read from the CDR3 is TGCGCCAGCAGCTTGGACAGGGAGCAGCCC. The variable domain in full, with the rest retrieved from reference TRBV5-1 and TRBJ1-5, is KAGVTQTPRYLIKTRGQQVTLSCSPISGHRSVSWYQQTPGQGLQFLFEYFSETQRNKGNFPGRFSGRQFSNSRSEMNVSTLELGDSALYLCASSLDREQPQHFGDGTRLSIL.

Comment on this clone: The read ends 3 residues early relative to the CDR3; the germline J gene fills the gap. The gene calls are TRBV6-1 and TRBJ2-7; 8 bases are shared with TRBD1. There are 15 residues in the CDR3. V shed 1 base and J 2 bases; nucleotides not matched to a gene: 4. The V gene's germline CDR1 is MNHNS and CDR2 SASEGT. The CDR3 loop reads CASSEGTGITYEQYF. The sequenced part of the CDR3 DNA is TGTGCCAGCAGTGAAGGGACAGGGATAACCTACGAG.

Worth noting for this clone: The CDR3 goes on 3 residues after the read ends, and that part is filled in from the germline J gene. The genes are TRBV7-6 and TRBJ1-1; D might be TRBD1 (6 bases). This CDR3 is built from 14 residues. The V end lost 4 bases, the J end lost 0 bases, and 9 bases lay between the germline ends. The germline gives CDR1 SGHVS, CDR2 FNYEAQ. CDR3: CASSSGQLNTEAFF. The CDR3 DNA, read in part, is TGTGCCAGCAGCTCCGGACAGTTGAACACTGAA. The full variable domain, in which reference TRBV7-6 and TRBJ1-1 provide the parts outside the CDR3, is GAGVSQSPRYKVTKRGQDVALRCDPISGHVSLYWYRQALGQGPEFLTYFNYEAQQDKSGLPNDRFSAERPEGSISTLTIQRTEQRDSAMYRCASSSGQLNTEAFFGQGTRLTVV.

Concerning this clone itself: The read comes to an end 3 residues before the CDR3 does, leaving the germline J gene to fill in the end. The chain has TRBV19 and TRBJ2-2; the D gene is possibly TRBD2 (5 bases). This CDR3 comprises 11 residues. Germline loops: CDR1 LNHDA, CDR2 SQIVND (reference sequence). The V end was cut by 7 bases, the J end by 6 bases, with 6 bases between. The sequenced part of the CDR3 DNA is TGTGCCAGTAAGAGGGCCGGGGAG. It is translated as CASKRAGE. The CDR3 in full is CASKRAGELFF.

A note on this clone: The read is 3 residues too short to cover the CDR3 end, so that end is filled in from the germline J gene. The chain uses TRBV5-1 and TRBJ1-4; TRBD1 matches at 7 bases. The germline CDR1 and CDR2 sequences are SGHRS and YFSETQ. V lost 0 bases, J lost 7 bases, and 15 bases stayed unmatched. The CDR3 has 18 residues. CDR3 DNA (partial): TGCGCCAGCAGCTTGGTTGGCAGGGGGTCGGTCCCTTTTGAAAAA. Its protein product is CASSLVGRGSVPFEK. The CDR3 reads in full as CASSLVGRGSVPFEKLFF.

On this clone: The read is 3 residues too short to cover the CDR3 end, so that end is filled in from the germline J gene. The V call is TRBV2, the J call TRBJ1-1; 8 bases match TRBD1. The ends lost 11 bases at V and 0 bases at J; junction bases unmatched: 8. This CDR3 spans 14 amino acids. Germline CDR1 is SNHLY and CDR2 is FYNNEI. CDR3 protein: CAGRTGRVNTEAFF. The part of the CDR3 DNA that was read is TGTGCCGGACGGACAGGGAGAGTGAACACTGAA.

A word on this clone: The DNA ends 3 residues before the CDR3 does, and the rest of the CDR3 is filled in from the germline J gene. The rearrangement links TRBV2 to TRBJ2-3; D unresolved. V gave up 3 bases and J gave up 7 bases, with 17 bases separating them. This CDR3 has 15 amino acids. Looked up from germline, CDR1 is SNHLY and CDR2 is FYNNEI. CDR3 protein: CASSDELRLTNTQYF. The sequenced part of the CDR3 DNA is TGTGCCAGCAGTGATGAATTACGACTGACGAATACG.

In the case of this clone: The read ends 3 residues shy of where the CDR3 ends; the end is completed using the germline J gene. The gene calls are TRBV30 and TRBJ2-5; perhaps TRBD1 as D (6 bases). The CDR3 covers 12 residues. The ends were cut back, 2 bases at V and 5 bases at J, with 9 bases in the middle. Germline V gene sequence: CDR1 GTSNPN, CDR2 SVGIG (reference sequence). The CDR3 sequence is CAWSPDRETQYF. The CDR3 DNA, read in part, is TGTGCCTGGAGTCCCGACAGGGAGACC.

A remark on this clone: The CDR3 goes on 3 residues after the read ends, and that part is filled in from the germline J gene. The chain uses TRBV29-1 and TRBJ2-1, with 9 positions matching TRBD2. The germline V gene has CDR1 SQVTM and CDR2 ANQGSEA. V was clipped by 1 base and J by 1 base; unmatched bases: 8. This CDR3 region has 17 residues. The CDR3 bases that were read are TGCAGCGTTGAAGGGGGCTGGCGGGGGGGATCCTACAATGAG. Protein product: CSVEGGWRGGSYNE. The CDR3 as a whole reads CSVEGGWRGGSYNEQFF.

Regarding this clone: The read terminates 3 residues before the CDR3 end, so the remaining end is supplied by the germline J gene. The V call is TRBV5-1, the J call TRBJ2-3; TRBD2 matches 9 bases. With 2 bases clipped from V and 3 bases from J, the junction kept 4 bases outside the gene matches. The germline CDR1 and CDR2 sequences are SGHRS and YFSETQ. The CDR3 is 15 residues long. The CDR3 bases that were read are TGCGCCAGCAGCTTCGGTAGCGGGGGAACAGATACG. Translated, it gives CASSFGSGGTDT. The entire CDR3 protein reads CASSFGSGGTDTQYF.

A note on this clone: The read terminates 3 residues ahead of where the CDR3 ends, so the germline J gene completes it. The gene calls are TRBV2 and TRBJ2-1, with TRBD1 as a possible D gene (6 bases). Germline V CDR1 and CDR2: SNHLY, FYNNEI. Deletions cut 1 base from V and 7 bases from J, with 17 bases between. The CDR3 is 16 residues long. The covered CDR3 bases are TGTGCCAGCAGTGAAGGACAGGTGAGGTTTAGAAATGAG. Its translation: CASSEGQVRFRNE. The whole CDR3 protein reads CASSEGQVRFRNEQFF.

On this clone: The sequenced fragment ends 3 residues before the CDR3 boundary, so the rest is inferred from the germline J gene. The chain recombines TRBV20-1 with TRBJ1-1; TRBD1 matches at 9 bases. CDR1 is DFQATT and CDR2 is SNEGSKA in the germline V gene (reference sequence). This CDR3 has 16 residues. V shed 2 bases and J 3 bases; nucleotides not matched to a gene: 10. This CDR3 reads CSARIGTGMKDTEAFF. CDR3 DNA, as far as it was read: TGCAGTGCTAGAATCGGGACAGGGATGAAGGACACTGAA.

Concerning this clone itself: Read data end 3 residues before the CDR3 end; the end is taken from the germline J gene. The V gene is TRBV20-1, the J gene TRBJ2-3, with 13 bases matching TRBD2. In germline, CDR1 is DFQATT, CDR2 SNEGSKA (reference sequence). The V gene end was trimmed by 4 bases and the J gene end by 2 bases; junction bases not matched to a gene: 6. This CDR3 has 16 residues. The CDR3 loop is CSAITGTSGVTDTQYF. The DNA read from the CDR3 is TGCAGTGCTATAACCGGGACTAGCGGGGTCACAGATACG.

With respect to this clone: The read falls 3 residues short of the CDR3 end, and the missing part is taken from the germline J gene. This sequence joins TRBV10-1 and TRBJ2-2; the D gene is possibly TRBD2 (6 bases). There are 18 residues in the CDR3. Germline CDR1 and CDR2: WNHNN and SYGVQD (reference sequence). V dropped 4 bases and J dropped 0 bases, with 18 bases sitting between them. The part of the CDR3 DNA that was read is TGCGCCAGCAGTGGAGAGATGGTAGCGGCCGCGAACACCGGGGAG. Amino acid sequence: CASSGEMVAAANTGE. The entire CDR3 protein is CASSGEMVAAANTGELFF.

The CDR3 region is CASSMSRSTDTQYF. Partial CDR3 DNA: TGTGCCAGTAGTATGTCCAGGAGCACAGATACG. The genes are TRBV19 and TRBJ2-3, with D unresolved. Sequencing ends 3 residues short of the CDR3 end; the germline J gene provides the rest. The germline CDR1 and CDR2 sequences are LNHDA and SQIVND (reference sequence). The CDR3 is 14 amino acids. The V end lost 3 bases, the J end lost 0 bases, and 7 bases lay between the germline ends.

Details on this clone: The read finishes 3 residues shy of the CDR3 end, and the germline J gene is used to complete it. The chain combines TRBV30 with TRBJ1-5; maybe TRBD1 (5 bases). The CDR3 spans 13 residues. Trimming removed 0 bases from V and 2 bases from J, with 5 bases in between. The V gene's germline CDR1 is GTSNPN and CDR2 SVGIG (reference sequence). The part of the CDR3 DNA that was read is TGTGCCTGGAGTGTACAGGGCAATCAGCCC. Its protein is CAWSVQGNQP. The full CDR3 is CAWSVQGNQPQHF.

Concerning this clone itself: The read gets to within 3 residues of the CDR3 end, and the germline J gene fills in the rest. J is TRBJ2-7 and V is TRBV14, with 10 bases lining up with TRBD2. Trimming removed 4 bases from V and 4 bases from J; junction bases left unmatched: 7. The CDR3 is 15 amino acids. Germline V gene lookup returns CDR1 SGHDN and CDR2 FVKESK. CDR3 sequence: CASSLSGGASYEQYF. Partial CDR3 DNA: TGTGCCAGCAGCCTCAGCGGGGGGGCCTCTTACGAG.

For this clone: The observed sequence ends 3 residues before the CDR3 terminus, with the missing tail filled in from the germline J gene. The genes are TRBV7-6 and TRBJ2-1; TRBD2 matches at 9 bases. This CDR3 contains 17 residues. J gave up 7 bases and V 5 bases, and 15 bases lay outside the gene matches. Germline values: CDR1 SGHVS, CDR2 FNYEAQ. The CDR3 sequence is CASSPVGGGGAFNEQFF. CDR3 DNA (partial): TGTGCCAGCAGCCCAGTAGGTGGCGGGGGGGCCTTTAATGAG.

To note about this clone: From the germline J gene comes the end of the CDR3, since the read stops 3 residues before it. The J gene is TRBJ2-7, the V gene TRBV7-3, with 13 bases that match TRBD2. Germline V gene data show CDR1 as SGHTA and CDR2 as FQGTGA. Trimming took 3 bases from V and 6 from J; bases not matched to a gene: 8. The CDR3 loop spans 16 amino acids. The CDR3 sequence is CASSLSLAGGQAEQYF. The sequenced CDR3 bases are TGTGCCAGCAGCTTGTCACTAGCGGGGGGGCAAGCCGAG.

The part of the CDR3 DNA that was read is TGTGCCAGCAGAGGGCAGGGATTAGAGTACGAG. Translation: CASRGQGLEYE. The complete CDR3 sequence is CASRGQGLEYEQYF. The V and J genes are TRBV2 and TRBJ2-7, with a tentative D call TRBD1 (5 bases). The CDR3 goes on 3 residues after the read ends, and that part is filled in from the germline J gene. The CDR3 loop spans 14 amino acids. CDR1 is SNHLY and CDR2 is FYNNEI in the germline V gene. Trimming removed 6 bases from V and 4 bases from J, with 16 bases in between.

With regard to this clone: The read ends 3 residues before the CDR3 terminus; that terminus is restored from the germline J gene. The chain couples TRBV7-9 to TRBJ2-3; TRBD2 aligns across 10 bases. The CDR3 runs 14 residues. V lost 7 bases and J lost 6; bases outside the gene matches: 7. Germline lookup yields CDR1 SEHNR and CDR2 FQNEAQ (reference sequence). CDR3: CASMSGLAVDTQYF. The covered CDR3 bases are TGTGCCAGCATGTCTGGACTAGCGGTTGATACG. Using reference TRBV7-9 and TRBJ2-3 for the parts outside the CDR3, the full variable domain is DTGVSQNPRHKITKRGQNVTFRCDPISEHNRLYWYRQTLGQGPEFLTYFQNEAQLEKSRLLSDRFSAERPKGSFSTLEIQRTEQGDSAMYLCASMSGLAVDTQYFGPGTRLTVL.

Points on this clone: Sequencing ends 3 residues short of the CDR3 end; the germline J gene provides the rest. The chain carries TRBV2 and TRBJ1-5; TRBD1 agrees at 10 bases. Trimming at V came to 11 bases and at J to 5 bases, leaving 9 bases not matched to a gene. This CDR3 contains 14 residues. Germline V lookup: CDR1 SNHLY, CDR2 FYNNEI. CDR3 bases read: TGTGCCGCGTCAGGGACAGGGGAGGATCAGCCC. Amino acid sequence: CAASGTGEDQP. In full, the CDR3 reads CAASGTGEDQPQHF.